This T cell receptor (beta chain) originates from a study of T cell repertoires in cytomegalovirus infection. Overall study: Peptides in the study included HLA-C-restricted and HLA-B-restricted CMV epitopes.

General study results and limits: Predominance within the ex vivo response was attributable to HLA-C-restricted CMV-specific TCR beta clonotypes.

TCRdb reprocessed the reads with MiXCR, giving one entry per CDR3 protein. The repertoire holds about 340,000 distinct CDR3 sequences, with 25% to 30% as singletons. Remarks on this clonotype: As yet, its antigen is unknown.

Germline-derived CDR1 and CDR2 are MNHNY and SVGAGI (reference sequence). This CDR3 is 15 amino acids long. Trimming stripped 6 bases from V and 1 base from J, with 13 bases between. The genes are TRBV6-6 and TRBJ1-5; D not resolved. The sequence was collected from a human donor in good health (CMV status not recorded). Some clones in this sample may be carry-over from other donors' samples. Material: cultured PBMCs, obtained from culture after CMV antigen stimulation. CDR3 nucleotide sequence: TGTGCCAGCAGAATAGGCCGCGGGAGCAATCAGCCCCAGCATTTT. Translation gives CASRIGRGSNQPQHF.